This T cell receptor beta chain was captured in a study of blood T cell repertoires in COVID-19. TCRdb keeps only in-frame clones here, not all; method: immunoSEQ multiplex PCR. The sample consists of 130,000 or so clones, 84% of them appearing once. Trimming took off 3 bases at V and 2 bases at J, with 11 bases between the two ends. The V gene's germline CDR1 is KGHSH and CDR2 LQKENI. CDR3 length: 14 amino acids. The sequenced sample was peripheral blood. This chain connects TRBV18 to TRBJ2-7, with D possibly matching TRBD2 (6 bases). This receptor was identified in a man in his sixties with acute or convalescent COVID-19. CDR3 sequence: CASSPWGETYEQYF. CDR3 in DNA: TGTGCCAGCTCACCGTGGGGGGAAACCTACGAGCAGTACTTC.